These 5 T cell receptor beta chains originate from one sample sequenced in a study of long-term antiretroviral therapy in people with HIV. The assay used was immunoSEQ (version v3.0), run at survey level. Clones were read by immunoSEQ multiplex PCR, and TCRdb kept only the in-frame ones, dropping some. The data contain about 24,000 clones, more than 65% of them singletons. The source was unsorted PBMCs, collected 3 years after starting antiretroviral therapy. Receptor source: a man aged 45 to 65 with HIV.

The V and J genes are TRBV2 and TRBJ1-3; 7 bases line up with TRBD1. The CDR3 loop spans 15 amino acids. Germline lookup yields CDR1 SNHLY and CDR2 FYNNEI. Trimming took 8 bases from V and 7 from J; bases not matched to a gene: 14. The chain's CDR3 is CASHKIVGRGNTIYF. The CDR3 nucleotides read TGTGCCAGCCATAAAATTGTGGGCAGGGGGAACACCATATATTTT.

The rearrangement links TRBV6-5 to TRBJ2-7; 12 bases agree with TRBD1. V lost 6 bases, J lost 6 bases, and 3 bases stayed unmatched. The germline V gene has CDR1 MNHEY and CDR2 SVGAGI. The CDR3 is 13 residues long. CDR3 nucleotide sequence: TGTGCCAGCAGAAGGGACAGGGGGCGCGAGCAGTACTTC. This translates into CASRRDRGREQYF.

The chain uses TRBV15 and TRBJ1-5, with D uncertain. This CDR3 has 14 residues. V lost 0 bases and J lost 3, with 6 bases in between. Germline CDR1 reads LNHNV; CDR2 reads YYDKDF (reference sequence). As DNA, the CDR3 is TGTGCCACCAGCAGAGATTGGATCAATCAGCCCCAGCATTTT. Translating gives CATSRDWINQPQHF.

The V gene is TRBV6-5, the J gene TRBJ1-1; no reliable D call. From germline, CDR1 is MNHEY and CDR2 SVGAGI. The CDR3 spans 13 residues. The germline V and J ends were trimmed by 6 bases and 1 base, with 9 bases remaining between them. The CDR3 protein is CASSRGRNTEAFF. CDR3 nucleotides: TGTGCCAGCAGCCGTGGACGGAACACTGAAGCTTTCTTT.

This chain links TRBV10-3 with TRBJ1-6, with TRBD1 as a possible D gene (5 bases). Trimming cost V 3 bases and J 7 bases, with 19 bases left between them. Germline V gene data show CDR1 as ENHRY and CDR2 as SYGVKD. This CDR3 spans 17 amino acids. CDR3 region: CAISETAGTVGNSPLHF. The CDR3, as DNA: TGTGCCATCAGTGAAACTGCCGGGACGGTCGGAAATTCACCCCTCCACTTT.